This is a list of T cell receptor beta chains from one sample in a study of identical twins' blood T cells. TCRdb ran MiXCR on the 5' RACE reads and lists one entry per CDR3 protein. Here the sample spans 300,000 to 450,000 distinct CDR3 sequences, under 30% being singletons. The sample was PBMCs. The source is a woman aged 18-55 years in good health. Each CDR3 is given with its conserved first and last residue. The order of the fields is D gene, J gene, V gene, clone size, CDR3 protein, CDR3 DNA. A D gene is named only where the DNA matches it firmly. Size is stated for part of the rows, as once, few or many counts, or as a class when the clone is expanded.

TRBD2,TRBJ2-7,TRBV7-2,NA,CASRNGLAEQYF,TGTGCCAGCAGAAATGGACTAGCGGAGCAGTACTTC
NA,TRBJ2-7,TRBV5-5,few,CASSFGVYEQYF,TGTGCCAGCAGCTTTGGAGTCTACGAGCAGTACTTC
NA,TRBJ1-1,TRBV7-9,few,CASSSGDATEAFF,TGTGCCAGCAGCTCAGGGGATGCCACTGAAGCTTTCTTT
NA,TRBJ2-7,TRBV5-1,many,CASSLWQGSYEQYF,TGCGCCAGCAGCTTATGGCAGGGAAGCTACGAGCAGTACTTC
TRBD1,TRBJ1-5,TRBV20-1,NA,CSARLGAGGTNQPQHF,TGCAGTGCCCGTCTCGGGGCAGGGGGCACGAATCAGCCCCAGCATTTT
TRBD2,TRBJ2-1,TRBV6-5,NA,CASSYVLAGGDEQFF,TGTGCCAGCAGTTACGTACTAGCGGGAGGAGATGAGCAGTTCTTC
NA,TRBJ1-1,TRBV2,few,CASSDPNREAEAFF,TGTGCCAGCAGTGACCCCAACAGGGAAGCTGAAGCTTTCTTT
NA,TRBJ2-3,TRBV7-9,NA,CASSVGRSGDTQYF,TGTGCCAGCAGCGTCGGGCGGTCGGGAGATACGCAGTATTTT
NA,TRBJ2-2,TRBV19,few,CASSIGGNPNTGELFF,TGTGCCAGTAGTATCGGCGGAAACCCGAACACCGGGGAGCTGTTTTTT
TRBD1,TRBJ1-1,TRBV6-6,NA,CASSPGTVTEAFF,TGTGCCAGCAGCCCCGGGACAGTCACTGAAGCTTTCTTT
TRBD2,TRBJ2-1,TRBV20-1,NA,CSARRLAGGPNKNEQFF,TGCAGTGCTCGCCGACTAGCGGGAGGCCCTAATAAGAATGAGCAGTTCTTC
NA,TRBJ2-2,TRBV6-2/TRBV6-3,NA,CASSLHGGRGELFF,TGTGCCAGCAGTCTACACGGCGGAAGGGGGGAGCTGTTTTTT
NA,TRBJ2-1,TRBV29-1,few,CSDLDSGNEQFF,TGCAGCGACCTCGACTCGGGTAATGAGCAGTTCTTC
TRBD1,TRBJ1-3,TRBV20-1,few,CSASDRGHGNTIYF,TGCAGTGCTTCGGATAGGGGGCATGGAAACACCATATATTTT
NA,TRBJ1-4,TRBV19,NA,CASTPKSGKGNEKLFF,TGTGCCAGTACCCCGAAATCCGGGAAAGGAAATGAAAAACTGTTTTTT
NA,TRBJ1-1,TRBV20-1,many,CSARTGSEAFF,TGCAGTGCTAGAACCGGGTCTGAAGCTTTCTTT
NA,TRBJ1-2,TRBV9,NA,CASSVRWDGSNYGYTF,TGTGCCAGCAGCGTTAGGTGGGACGGTTCTAACTATGGCTACACCTTC
NA,TRBJ1-1,TRBV29-1,NA,CSVDSGSGTEAFF,TGCAGCGTTGATTCGGGGTCTGGCACTGAAGCTTTCTTT
NA,TRBJ1-4,TRBV10-2,many,CASSEYGRNEKLFF,TGCGCCAGCAGTGAGTACGGCCGCAATGAAAAACTGTTTTTT
NA,TRBJ1-1,TRBV23-1,NA,CASVTSEAFF,TGCGCCAGCGTTACGTCTGAAGCTTTCTTT
NA,TRBJ2-1,TRBV12-5,NA,CASGPPQANMNEQFF,TGTGCTAGTGGTCCGCCCCAGGCTAACATGAATGAGCAGTTCTTC
NA,TRBJ1-1,TRBV21-1,few,CASSKSDRRNTEAFF,TGTGCCAGCAGCAAAAGTGATAGGCGGAACACTGAAGCTTTCTTT
NA,TRBJ1-5,TRBV20-1,many,CSAREGRASNQPQHF,TGCAGTGCTAGAGAGGGAAGGGCCTCAAATCAGCCCCAGCATTTT
NA,TRBJ1-1,TRBV5-5,few,CASSLWQIEAFF,TGTGCCAGCAGCTTGTGGCAGATTGAAGCTTTCTTT
NA,TRBJ1-1,TRBV2,few,CASRGDGPRFGAFF,TGTGCCAGCAGGGGTGACGGGCCGCGCTTTGGCGCTTTCTTT
NA,TRBJ1-2,TRBV29-1,few,CSVAGEPIYGYTF,TGCAGCGTTGCCGGGGAACCAATCTATGGCTACACCTTC
NA,TRBJ1-5,TRBV10-3,many,CAANAGERQPQHF,TGTGCCGCAAACGCAGGGGAACGGCAGCCCCAGCATTTT
NA,TRBJ2-1,TRBV20-1,NA,CSARASSLGEQFF,TGCAGTGCTAGAGCCAGCAGCCTGGGTGAGCAGTTCTTC
NA,TRBJ2-1,TRBV6-5,NA,CASSSVYNEQFF,TGTGCCAGCAGTTCCGTCTACAATGAGCAGTTCTTC
TRBD1,TRBJ1-3,TRBV19,NA,CASSMLGQGENTIYF,TGTGCCAGTAGTATGTTGGGACAGGGTGAGAACACCATATATTTT
TRBD1,TRBJ1-5,TRBV12-3/TRBV12-4,NA,CSSISLTTGRGDQPQHF,TGTTCCAGCATTTCACTAACGACAGGGAGGGGCGATCAGCCCCAGCATTTT
NA,TRBJ2-2,TRBV20-1,NA,CSARKGPGELFF,TGCAGTGCTAGAAAGGGCCCCGGGGAGCTGTTTTTT
NA,TRBJ2-1,TRBV20-1,many,CSASNRVVHEQFF,TGCAGTGCTAGCAACAGAGTAGTCCATGAGCAGTTCTTC
NA,TRBJ2-2,TRBV20-1,many,CSARLDSRNTGELFF,TGCAGTGCTAGACTGGACTCGAGAAACACCGGGGAGCTGTTTTTT
NA,TRBJ2-7,TRBV7-8,NA,CASSLAWDNYEQYF,TGTGCCAGCAGCTTAGCCTGGGACAACTACGAGCAGTACTTC